A single sample is the source of the 20 T cell receptor beta chains below, sequenced in a study of molecular identifiers for immune sequencing clone quantification. TCRdb re-called the PCR reads with MiXCR, one entry per CDR3 protein. Found here are over 550,000 distinct CDR3 sequences, approximately 24% of them singletons; the top ten hold around 0.78%. The sample was naive CD8+ T cells from blood, with Jurkat cell RNA spiked in. Subset: FACS-sorted CD8+CD4-CCR7+CD45RA+ naive T cells. Receptors were obtained from a human donor in good health. Some libraries in this study had Jurkat cell RNA spiked in.

As regards this clonotype: Possible read error: a much larger clone is one base away. Lacking the conserved final phenylalanine or tryptophan, this CDR3 likely reflects a read error. CDR3 coding DNA: TGTGCCAGCAGCTTAGCCGGGAGGTCTGGAAACACCATATATTTG. It encodes CASSLAGRSGNTIYL. The rearrangement uses TRBV7-9 and TRBJ1-3, with D uncertain. V was clipped by 0 bases and J by 1 base, with 7 bases between them. The CDR3 runs to 15 residues. CDR1 and CDR2 (germline): SEHNR, FQNEAQ (reference sequence).

Of note for this clonotype: The junction departs from the called germline gene at one end, perhaps through a read error. The rearrangement joins TRBV6-1 to TRBJ1-6, with D unresolved. The CDR3 has 12 residues. Germline CDR1 MNHNS, CDR2 SASEGT. DNA for the CDR3: TGTGCCAGCAGGGACGGGTCCTCACGCCTCCACTTC. As protein: CASRDGSSRLHF.

The CDR3 sequence: CASSEVSRGDEQYF. The CDR3 region has the DNA TGTGCCAGCAGTGAAGTCTCCCGGGGGGACGAGCAGTACTTC. The rearrangement links TRBV27 to TRBJ2-7; 7 bases are a match to TRBD2. The CDR3 spans 14 residues. The ends lost 5 bases at V and 5 bases at J; junction bases unmatched: 9. Germline V gene data show CDR1 as MNHEY and CDR2 as SMNVEV (reference sequence).

Comments on this clonotype: A much larger clone differs by one base, so this may be a read error. V is TRBV12-3 or TRBV12-4 and J is TRBJ2-3; D is possibly TRBD1 (5 bases). CDR3 length equals 14 residues. Here the CDR3 reads CAGSIRQSTDTQYF. In DNA form, the CDR3 reads TGTGCCGGCAGTATCCGACAGAGCACAGATACGCAGTATTTT.

This clonotype was recorded a few times. A read error may produce the germline difference seen at one junction end. This chain links TRBV9 with TRBJ1-2; possibly TRBD1 for D (6 bases). This CDR3 has 15 residues. The germline gives CDR1 SGDLS, CDR2 YYNGEE. For the CDR3, the DNA is TGTGCCAGCAGCTCTACAGGGTTAAAGCCCTATGGCTACGCCTTC. Translated: CASSSTGLKPYGYAF.

The CDR3 spells CASSLQGDALEAFF. The CDR3 DNA is TGTGCCAGCTCACTTCAGGGAGACGCACTTGAAGCTTTCTTT. The chain recombines TRBV18 with TRBJ1-1, with D possibly TRBD1 on 5 matching bases. The CDR3 sequence is 14 residues long. With 4 bases removed from V and 7 bases from J, the gap between germline ends came to 16 bases. CDR1 and CDR2 from the germline V gene are KGHSH and LQKENI.

This clonotype was seen ten or more times. This chain uses TRBV7-9 with TRBJ1-4, with 8 positions matching TRBD1. Per the germline V gene, CDR1 is SEHNR and CDR2 is FQNEAQ (reference sequence). Losses at the gene ends were 5 bases for V and 6 bases for J; bases not matched to a gene: 11. This CDR3 is built from 16 residues. CDR3 sequence: CASSTGQGVGYEKLFF. In DNA form, the CDR3 reads TGTGCCAGCAGCACCGGACAGGGAGTGGGGTATGAAAAACTGTTTTTT.

A note on this clonotype: This may be a read error, as it is one base from a much larger clone. This chain links TRBV4-1 with TRBJ2-1, with D possibly being TRBD2 (6 bases). The CDR3 runs 16 residues. Looked up from germline, CDR1 is MGHRA and CDR2 is YSYEKL. This CDR3 reads CASSQESREGLNEQLF. The CDR3 DNA is TGCGCCAGCAGCCAAGAATCGCGGGAAGGGTTGAATGAGCAGTTGTTC.

The V gene is TRBV9, the J gene TRBJ2-1; D perhaps matches TRBD2 (5 bases). The CDR3 length is 16 residues. With 4 bases removed from V and 8 bases from J, the gap between germline ends came to 22 bases. CDR1 is SGDLS, CDR2 YYNGEE, per germline. The CDR3 is CASSPTPGLAGDEQFF. Written as DNA, the CDR3 is TGTGCCAGCAGCCCGACCCCCGGGCTAGCAGGCGATGAGCAGTTCTTC.

This chain links TRBV9 with TRBJ2-3; D gene ambiguous. The V and J ends lost 4 bases and 0 bases respectively, with 6 bases between them. This CDR3 is 13 amino acids long. Germline values: CDR1 SGDLS, CDR2 YYNGEE. The CDR3 reads CASSKTSTDTQYF. The CDR3, as DNA: TGTGCCAGCAGCAAAACTAGCACAGATACGCAGTATTTT. Variable domain in full (rest from reference TRBV9 and TRBJ2-3): DSGVTQTPKHLITATGQRVTLRCSPRSGDLSVYWYQQSLDQGLQFLIQYYNGEERAKGNILERFSAQQFPDLHSELNLSSLELGDSALYFCASSKTSTDTQYFGPGTRLTVL.

Ten or more counts support this clonotype. The chain recombines TRBV18 with TRBJ2-1; D ambiguous. V lost 1 base, J lost 9 bases, and 7 bases lay in between. The CDR3 totals 12 residues. Germline V gives CDR1 KGHSH, CDR2 LQKENI. The chain's CDR3 is CASSPLVPEQFF. Written as DNA, the CDR3 is TGTGCCAGCTCACCACTAGTCCCTGAGCAGTTCTTC. Full variable domain (outside the CDR3, taken from reference TRBV18 and TRBJ2-1): NAGVMQNPRHLVRRRGQEARLRCSPMKGHSHVYWYRQLPEEGLKFMVYLQKENIIDESGMPKERFSAEFPKEGPSILRIQQVVRGDSAAYFCASSPLVPEQFFGPGTRLTVL.

At least ten counts were recorded for this clonotype. The chain combines TRBV7-9 with TRBJ2-3, with 8 bases identical to TRBD2. The germline CDR1 and CDR2 sequences are SEHNR and FQNEAQ (reference sequence). This CDR3 has 12 amino acids. The V gene end was trimmed by 8 bases and the J gene end by 4 bases; junction bases not matched to a gene: 2. As DNA, the CDR3 is TGTGCCAGCGTACTAGCGGCAGATACGCAGTATTTT. Translating it yields CASVLAADTQYF. Together with reference TRBV7-9 and TRBJ2-3, the CDR3 gives the full variable domain: DTGVSQNPRHKITKRGQNVTFRCDPISEHNRLYWYRQTLGQGPEFLTYFQNEAQLEKSRLLSDRFSAERPKGSFSTLEIQRTEQGDSAMYLCASVLAADTQYFGPGTRLTVL.

This clonotype was found many times. The V call is TRBV27, the J call TRBJ1-1; possible D gene TRBD1, 6 bases. CDR3 size: 13 residues. Deletions cut 6 bases from V and 5 bases from J, with 13 bases between. Germline V gene lookup returns CDR1 MNHEY and CDR2 SMNVEV (reference sequence). The CDR3 nucleotides read TGTGCCAGCAGATATACAGGGAAGACTGAAGCTTTCTTT. Its protein is CASRYTGKTEAFF.

Written as DNA, the CDR3 is TGTGCCAGCTCACCTCCGCCAGACACAGATACGCAGTATTTT. It translates to CASSPPPDTDTQYF. This sequence joins TRBV18 and TRBJ2-3; no clear D gene. CDR3 length equals 14 residues. V was pared by 3 bases and J by 2 bases, with 9 bases between. The germline gives CDR1 KGHSH, CDR2 LQKENI.

With regard to this clonotype: No conserved phenylalanine or tryptophan is present at the end of the CDR3, so a read error is the likely explanation. The chain joins TRBV27 to TRBJ1-1; the D gene is possibly TRBD1 (5 bases). The CDR3 contains 15 residues. Germline-derived CDR1 and CDR2 are MNHEY and SMNVEV (reference sequence). The DNA of the CDR3 is TGTGCGAGCAGGGAACGGAGAGGGTTCATCACTGAAGCTTTCTTA. This codes for CASRERRGFITEAFL.

As concerns this clonotype: A read error may be the cause here, since a much bigger clone is one base away. The chain recombines TRBV7-8 with TRBJ2-7; no reliable D call. The ends were cut back, 1 base at V and 5 bases at J, with 12 bases in the middle. This CDR3 spans 14 amino acids. Germline lookup yields CDR1 SGHVS and CDR2 FQNEAQ. The CDR3 loop reads CASSLGSGSHEQYF. The CDR3 region has the DNA TGTGCCAGCAGCTTAGGTTCCGGGTCCCACGAGCAGTACTTC.

This clonotype was observed at least ten times. This chain links TRBV5-1 with TRBJ2-7, with TRBD1 matching 8 bases. The CDR3 covers 14 residues. Trimming at V came to 4 bases and at J to 2 bases, leaving 5 bases not matched to a gene. Germline CDR1 SGHRS, CDR2 YFSETQ. Here the CDR3 reads CASSTGQGTYEQYF. The CDR3 nucleotides read TGCGCCAGCAGCACCGGACAGGGAACCTACGAGCAGTACTTC.

This clonotype has just a few counts. A clone one base away is much larger, so this may be a read error. V is TRBV5-5 and J is TRBJ2-6, with a weak D call TRBD1 (5 bases). Germline lookup yields CDR1 SGHKS and CDR2 YYEKEE (reference sequence). The CDR3 extends over 17 amino acids. V gave up 1 base and J gave up 2 bases, with 13 bases separating them. CDR3 nucleotide sequence: TGTGCCAGCAGCTTGTCAGGGTTTGCTGCTGGGGCCAACGTCCTGACTTTC. It codes for CASSLSGFAAGANVLTF. Variable domain in full (rest from reference TRBV5-5 and TRBJ2-6): DAGVTQSPTHLIKTRGQQVTLRCSPISGHKSVSWYQQVLGQGPQFIFQYYEKEERGRGNFPDRFSARQFPNYSSELNVNALLLGDSALYLCASSLSGFAAGANVLTFGAGSRLTVL.

The table lists this clonotype with a count of one. One base away lies a much larger clone, so this may be a sequencing read error. J is TRBJ2-7 and V is TRBV30; 10 nucleotides line up with TRBD1. Unmatched junction bases numbered 7, after V lost 4 bases and J lost 7 bases. The CDR3 length is 13 residues. CDR1 and CDR2 (germline): GTSNPN, SVGIG (reference sequence). The CDR3 is CAWNGGTGEEQYF. The CDR3, as DNA: TGTGCCTGGAATGGGGGGACAGGGGAAGAGCAGTACTTC.

This clonotype was seen repeatedly, ten times or more. The chain has TRBV28 and TRBJ2-3; tentatively, D is TRBD2 (6 bases). The CDR3 has 15 amino acids. From germline, CDR1 is MDHEN and CDR2 SYDVKM. V lost 11 bases and J 2 bases, leaving 20 bases between the germline ends. DNA of the CDR3: TGTGCCTCGCGACTAGTTCCTTATCCCACAGATACGCAGTATTTT. Its protein is CASRLVPYPTDTQYF.